This passage covers 9 T cell receptor beta chains from one sample sequenced in a study of T-cell memory formation after mild COVID-19. Using its own MiXCR run on the 5' RACE reads, TCRdb lists one record per CDR3 protein. This sample has about 270,000 distinct CDR3 sequences, with roughly 17% found just once. The sequencing input was PBMCs or a T cell subset sorted from them (not recorded which). Source of these receptors: a man younger than 30 who had mild COVID-19 (a few samples of this study predate the infection). Cell type and time point are not known.

The sample holds a few counts of this clonotype. V and J are TRBV9 and TRBJ2-7; D remains unclear. Trimming left V 3 bases short and J 6 bases short, with 10 bases between. Germline CDR1 and CDR2: SGDLS and YYNGEE. CDR3 length: 12 amino acids. Here the CDR3 DNA reads TGTGCCAGCAGCGGAATCGGTCTCGAGCAGTACTTC. Translated: CASSGIGLEQYF.

The chain links TRBV18 to TRBJ1-2; a weak D match, TRBD1 (5 bases). The germline CDR1 and CDR2 sequences are KGHSH and LQKENI. The V end lost 0 bases, the J end lost 4 bases, and 9 bases lay between the germline ends. This CDR3 has 14 amino acids. The CDR3 spells CASSPPGVTYGYTF. In nucleotides, the CDR3 is TGTGCCAGCTCACCACCAGGGGTCACCTATGGCTACACCTTC.

This clonotype was found a few times. The V gene is TRBV5-1, the J gene TRBJ2-7; 8 bases fit TRBD2. The CDR3 covers 14 residues. Germline CDR1 is SGHRS and CDR2 is YFSETQ. The V and J ends lost 5 bases and 3 bases, in that order; junction bases with no gene match: 7. CDR3 coding DNA: TGCGCCAGCAGTACGGGGGGGCAAATCTACGAGCAGTACTTC. This gives the protein CASSTGGQIYEQYF.

This clonotype appeared a few times. The chain employs TRBV20-1 and TRBJ2-7; TRBD2 is a possible D gene (5 bases). CDR1 and CDR2 (germline): DFQATT, SNEGSKA (reference sequence). Trimming stripped 6 bases from V and 2 bases from J, with 14 bases between. This CDR3 has 13 amino acids. CDR3 in amino acids: CSAMAGTTYEQYF. CDR3 coding DNA: TGCAGTGCGATGGCGGGTACTACCTACGAGCAGTACTTC.

The rearrangement joins TRBV5-1 to TRBJ2-4; 9 bases align to TRBD2. This CDR3 has 14 residues. The V gene end was trimmed by 4 bases and the J gene end by 5 bases; junction bases not matched to a gene: 4. Germline V lookup: CDR1 SGHRS, CDR2 YFSETQ. The CDR3 sequence is CASSMGLAENIQYF. For the CDR3, the DNA is TGCGCCAGCAGCATGGGACTAGCAGAAAACATTCAGTACTTC.

The genes are TRBV6-5 and TRBJ1-1; D may be TRBD1 (5 bases). The V gene lost 8 bases and the J gene lost 7 bases, with 29 bases spanning the gap. This CDR3 is built from 17 residues. CDR1 is MNHEY and CDR2 is SVGAGI in the germline V gene. CDR3 amino acids: CASGNKFVLPGLGEAFF. CDR3 nucleotides: TGTGCCAGCGGAAACAAATTCGTTTTACCGGGACTCGGTGAAGCTTTCTTT.

This clonotype was picked up a small number of times. Here the CDR3 reads CASVPGTLNTQYF. CDR3 DNA: TGTGCCAGCGTTCCCGGGACTTTGAATACGCAGTATTTT. The J gene is TRBJ2-3, the V gene TRBV28; tentative D call: TRBD2 (6 bases). The CDR3 length is 13 residues. CDR1 MDHEN and CDR2 SYDVKM come from the germline V gene. Trimming cost V 8 bases and J 7 bases, with 16 bases left between them.

This clonotype was seen a handful of times. This chain links TRBV6-5 with TRBJ2-3; D tentatively fits TRBD1 or TRBD2 (5 bases each). This CDR3 contains 15 residues. Trimming shortened V by 2 bases and J by 1 base, and 10 bases separated the two germline ends. CDR1 is MNHEY, CDR2 SVGAGI, per germline. CDR3 amino acids: CASSYGDVGTDTQYF. The CDR3 region has the DNA TGTGCCAGCAGTTACGGGGACGTTGGCACAGATACGCAGTATTTT.

This clonotype was detected a few times. The V gene is TRBV7-9, the J gene TRBJ2-3; D unclear. CDR3 length equals 12 residues. Germline CDR1 reads SEHNR; CDR2 reads FQNEAQ (reference sequence). V was cut by 0 bases and J by 14 bases, with 12 bases left in between. CDR3: CASSLAPSSSYF. The CDR3 DNA follows: TGTGCCAGCAGCTTAGCTCCGAGTTCTTCGTATTTT.